A selection of T cell receptor beta chains follows, all from one sample in a study of Graves' ophthalmopathy and Graves' hyperthyroidism. Using its own MiXCR run on the multiplex PCR reads, TCRdb lists one record per CDR3 protein. The table has hundreds of thousands of distinct CDR3 sequences, 22% seen once. Sequencing used peripheral blood. The origin of the receptors is a woman aged 18-30 years with stable Graves' hyperthyroidism. Some clones in this sample may be carry-over from other donors' samples. CDR3s leave out the opening cysteine and the closing phenylalanine or tryptophan.

TRBV5-1,TRBJ1-6,ASSLANSYNSPLH
TRBV2,TRBJ2-5,ASSHLLVSQETQY
TRBV5-1,TRBJ2-6,ASSPTDLSSGANVLT
TRBV25-1,TRBJ1-2,ASSERLMNYGYT
TRBV11-2,TRBJ1-3,ASSRQVSGNTIY
TRBV5-1,TRBJ2-2,ASSAGLAPGELF
TRBV6-2/TRBV6-3,TRBJ2-2,ASSPPGYTGELF
TRBV11-2,TRBJ2-5,ASSRGQNGETQY
TRBV4-2,TRBJ1-5,ASSQDHRVGQPQH
TRBV7-2,TRBJ2-7,ASSLRAYEQY
TRBV24-1,TRBJ1-5,ATSAGQDSNQPQH
TRBV19,TRBJ2-2,ASRGSRATTGELF
TRBV7-2,TRBJ2-7,ASSLDRALTEQY
TRBV27,TRBJ2-7,ASRNIAPKIYEQY
TRBV18,TRBJ2-4,ASSPGWDKNIQY
TRBV28,TRBJ1-2,ASSPGPAYGYT
TRBV12-3/TRBV12-4,TRBJ1-1,ASSIRQGAGTEAF
TRBV28,TRBJ2-7,ASSSLGESYEQY
TRBV6-5,TRBJ2-5,ASCLGTSGGETQY
TRBV11-2,TRBJ2-7,ASSLGSQSYEQY
TRBV12-3/TRBV12-4,TRBJ1-2,ASKRDSRYGYT
TRBV19,TRBJ1-5,ASAGSGGQPQH
TRBV30,TRBJ2-7,AWLGGPSTGQY
TRBV18,TRBJ1-2,ASSRDSPTGYT
TRBV28,TRBJ2-7,ASSLNRDGDEQY
TRBV12-3/TRBV12-4,TRBJ1-2,ASGKVSFT
TRBV29-1,TRBJ2-7,SVITDEQY
TRBV9,TRBJ1-6,ASSVEDRYNSPLH
TRBV11-2,TRBJ1-5,ASSGQGLGSNQPQH
TRBV30,TRBJ1-1,AWSLGQNTEAF
TRBV15,TRBJ1-2,ATSRESLAAANYGYT
TRBV12-3/TRBV12-4,TRBJ1-2,ASSLAGPFNYGYT
TRBV6-5,TRBJ1-1,ASSYILGTGRDTEAF
TRBV19,TRBJ1-5,ASSIGPFPGNQPQH
TRBV7-9,TRBJ1-1,ASSLAADSQRS
TRBV12-3/TRBV12-4,TRBJ2-7,ASSSNGRYEQY
TRBV6-4,TRBJ1-1,ASSDSSEDTEAF
TRBV5-6,TRBJ1-1,ASSLWTGAAWDVNTEAF
TRBV19,TRBJ2-2,ASSIRTVGELF